Listed here are 27 T cell receptor beta chains from one sample, sequenced in a study of CD8+ T cells in alopecia areata. Treatment noted: oral pan-JAK inhibitor, 5-10 mg twice daily. Sequencing used cDNA as its template, made by extracting RNA and reverse transcribing it. The method was immunoSEQ multiplex PCR; TCRdb's version includes in-frame clones alone and lacks a portion of them. The sample includes about 190,000 clones, roughly three fifths seen only once; the top ten take roughly 0.7%. Sequenced material: CD4+ T cells sorted from blood, taken at week 4, from a patient treated with tofacitinib. These receptors were collected from a human donor with alopecia areata.

The chain employs TRBV30 and TRBJ2-6; D unclear. Germline V CDR1 and CDR2: GTSNPN, SVGIG (reference sequence). The germline V and J ends were trimmed by 2 bases and 0 bases, with 8 bases remaining between them. This CDR3 is built from 15 residues. The CDR3: CAWSLAFSGANVLTF. DNA for the CDR3: TGTGCCTGGAGTCTGGCGTTCTCTGGGGCCAACGTCCTGACTTTC.

V gene TRBV29-1 combines with J gene TRBJ1-2, with no clear D. Germline CDR1 SQVTM, CDR2 ANQGSEA. CDR3 length: 11 amino acids. V lost 4 bases and J 4 bases, leaving 7 bases between the germline ends. CDR3 amino acids: CSVAEPYGYTF. CDR3 nucleotides: TGCAGCGTTGCGGAACCCTATGGCTACACCTTC.

The chain combines TRBV6-1 with TRBJ2-7; possibly TRBD1 or TRBD2 for D (5 bases each). The CDR3 loop spans 14 amino acids. The V and J ends lost 3 bases and 7 bases respectively, with 16 bases between them. Germline CDR1 and CDR2: MNHNS and SASEGT. CDR3 residues: CASSDLLGVGEQYF. The CDR3 DNA is TGTGCCAGCAGTGATCTACTAGGGGTGGGGGAGCAGTACTTC.

This clone has just a few counts. The sample has other DNA sequences that encode this CDR3 too. The chain carries TRBV27 and TRBJ1-5; 8 positions match TRBD1. Unmatched junction bases numbered 0, after V lost 6 bases and J lost 2 bases. Per germline, CDR1 MNHEY and CDR2 SMNVEV (reference sequence). CDR3 size: 13 residues. The CDR3 reads CASRQGGNQPQHF. CDR3 coding DNA: TGTGCCAGCAGACAGGGGGGCAATCAGCCCCAGCATTTT.

V and J are TRBV30 and TRBJ1-5; 9 nucleotides line up with TRBD1. CDR1 GTSNPN and CDR2 SVGIG come from the germline V gene (reference sequence). The ends lost 5 bases at V and 4 bases at J; junction bases unmatched: 3. The CDR3 is 13 amino acids. The CDR3 loop reads CAWGGTGNQPQHF. The CDR3 nucleotides read TGTGCCTGGGGGGGGACAGGGAATCAGCCCCAGCATTTT.

CDR3 DNA sequence: TGTGCCAGCAGTGGCAGGGGGCGCGACGAGCAGTACTTC. It is translated as CASSGRGRDEQYF. The V gene is TRBV28, the J gene TRBJ2-7, with 8 bases that match TRBD1. CDR1 and CDR2 from the germline V gene are MDHEN and SYDVKM. The CDR3 consists of 13 residues. Trimming took 5 bases from V and 5 from J; bases not matched to a gene: 5.

CDR3 loop: CASSRLAGDNYEQYF. The CDR3 bases are TGTGCCAGCAGCCGACTAGCGGGAGATAACTACGAGCAGTACTTC. The V call is TRBV6-1, the J call TRBJ2-7; TRBD2 matches 12 bases. V gave up 6 bases and J gave up 3 bases; unmatched junction bases: 6. CDR1 and CDR2 (germline): MNHNS, SASEGT. This CDR3 region has 15 residues.

The chain has TRBV7-9 and TRBJ2-3; 10 nucleotides line up with TRBD2. After removal of 6 bases from V and 4 bases from J, the junction contained 10 bases not matched to a gene. Germline CDR1 and CDR2: SEHNR and FQNEAQ (reference sequence). This CDR3 region has 16 residues. Here the CDR3 DNA reads TGTGCCAGCAGGAGAAGCGGGAGGGCTGGAGCAGATACGCAGTATTTT. It codes for CASRRSGRAGADTQYF.

This clone was observed a single time. The CDR3, as DNA: TGCAGCGTTGGTCCCGGGAGCTCCTACAATGAGCAGTTCTTC. Residues: CSVGPGSSYNEQFF. V is TRBV29-1 and J is TRBJ2-1, with D possibly matching TRBD2 (6 bases). The CDR3 is 14 residues long. Between the trimmed V and J ends, which lost 4 bases and 0 bases, there was a span of 10 bases. Looked up from germline, CDR1 is SQVTM and CDR2 is ANQGSEA.

This clone appeared a few times. The CDR3 here is CSVSEPYEQYF. CDR3 nucleotide sequence: TGCAGCGTGTCAGAGCCCTACGAGCAGTACTTC. This sequence joins TRBV29-1 and TRBJ2-7; D is unresolved. Germline lookup yields CDR1 SQVTM and CDR2 ANQGSEA. V was pared by 6 bases and J by 2 bases, with 8 bases between. The CDR3 contains 11 residues.

Comment on this clone: The identical CDR3 is also encoded by other nucleotide sequences in the sample. The chain couples TRBV30 to TRBJ1-1, with a tentative D call TRBD1 (5 bases). V was pared by 0 bases and J by 1 base, with 6 bases between. Germline V gene data show CDR1 as GTSNPN and CDR2 as SVGIG (reference sequence). CDR3 length: 13 residues. The DNA for the CDR3 is TGTGCCTGGAGTGTAGACAGGAACACTGAAGCTTTCTTT. Its translation: CAWSVDRNTEAFF. Full variable domain (remainder filled in from reference TRBV30 and TRBJ1-1): SQTIHQWPATLVQPVGSPLSLECTVEGTSNPNLYWYRQAAGRGLQLLFYSVGIGQISSEVPQNLSASRPQDRQFILSSKKLLLSDSGFYLCAWSVDRNTEAFFGQGTRLTVV.

The rearrangement joins TRBV28 to TRBJ1-1, with D tentatively TRBD1 (6 bases). The CDR3 runs to 15 residues. The germline V gene encodes CDR1 MDHEN and CDR2 SYDVKM. Between the trimmed V and J ends, which lost 7 bases and 0 bases, there was a span of 15 bases. The CDR3 region has the DNA TGTGCCAGCATAAATGGAGGGGGATTGAACACTGAAGCTTTCTTT. Translation gives CASINGGGLNTEAFF.

This rearrangement joins TRBV20-1 to TRBJ1-2; D uncertain. The CDR3 has 11 amino acids. Trimming removed 5 bases at V and 7 bases at J, with 11 bases between. Germline assignment: CDR1 DFQATT and CDR2 SNEGSKA (reference sequence). The CDR3 nucleotides are TGCAGTGCTGTCGGTATTACTGGCTACACCTTC. Protein: CSAVGITGYTF.

The genes are TRBV7-2 and TRBJ2-7; 8 bases agree with TRBD2. Germline V gives CDR1 SGHTA, CDR2 FQGNSA. V was pared by 5 bases and J by 6 bases, with 9 bases of the junction left unmatched. This CDR3 spans 14 amino acids. The CDR3 loop reads CASSPGRARFEQYF. CDR3 sequence (DNA): TGTGCCAGCAGCCCCGGGAGGGCCCGTTTCGAGCAGTACTTC.

This clone was seen a handful of times. The V gene is TRBV19, the J gene TRBJ1-2; 8 bases are a match to TRBD1. The V gene's germline CDR1 is LNHDA and CDR2 SQIVND (reference sequence). V was clipped by 5 bases and J by 8 bases; unmatched bases: 13. This CDR3 is 15 amino acids long. The CDR3 loop reads CASSPQGAAGGGYTF. Here the CDR3 DNA reads TGTGCCAGTAGTCCCCAGGGGGCTGCGGGAGGAGGCTACACCTTC.

Worth noting for this clone: Within the sample, other DNA sequences also encode this same CDR3. The chain recombines TRBV30 with TRBJ1-3, with unresolved D. This CDR3 region has 11 residues. V gave up 0 bases and J gave up 4 bases, with 1 base separating them. Per the germline V gene, CDR1 is GTSNPN and CDR2 is SVGIG (reference sequence). The CDR3 region has the DNA TGTGCCTGGAGTGTGGGAAACACCATATATTTT. Its protein is CAWSVGNTIYF.

The V call is TRBV15, the J call TRBJ2-5; D is possibly TRBD2 (7 bases). The germline V gene encodes CDR1 LNHNV and CDR2 YYDKDF (reference sequence). V lost 4 bases to trimming and J lost 5 bases, with 17 bases between them. CDR3 length: 15 amino acids. As DNA, the CDR3 is TGTGCCACCAGCACCCAGAGGGGGGGCCGTGAGACCCAGTACTTC. It specifies CATSTQRGGRETQYF.

This chain uses TRBV4-3 with TRBJ2-1, with 9 positions matching TRBD2. CDR1 LGHNA and CDR2 YSLEER come from the germline V gene. The V segment lost 1 base and the J segment 5 bases; nucleotides outside the gene matches: 6. There are 16 residues in the CDR3. Written as DNA, the CDR3 is TGCGCCAGCAGCCAAGTCCCCGGGACTAGCCACAATGAGCAGTTCTTC. As protein: CASSQVPGTSHNEQFF.

The chain carries TRBV7-2 and TRBJ2-5, with 7 bases aligning to TRBD2. The trim removed 2 bases at V and 5 bases at J, leaving 5 bases unmatched. The V gene's germline CDR1 is SGHTA and CDR2 FQGNSA. The length of the CDR3 is 14 residues. CDR3 nucleotide sequence: TGTGCCAGCAGCTTATGGGAGGGCGGGGAGACCCAGTACTTC. It encodes CASSLWEGGETQYF.

This clone was seen a handful of times. The chain carries TRBV7-9 and TRBJ2-4; D is ambiguous. The V gene lost 2 bases and the J gene lost 7 bases, with 18 bases spanning the gap. CDR3 size: 16 residues. From germline, CDR1 is SEHNR and CDR2 FQNEAQ (reference sequence). CDR3 bases: TGTGCCAGCAGCTTATGGTCCCGACGAAGGACGAACATTCAGTACTTC. It codes for CASSLWSRRRTNIQYF.

The chain has TRBV29-1 and TRBJ1-2, with D tentatively TRBD1 (5 bases). CDR1 SQVTM and CDR2 ANQGSEA come from the germline V gene. This CDR3 is built from 14 residues. Trimming removed 5 bases from V and 9 bases from J, with 22 bases in between. The CDR3 region is CSVSAREGNRRYTF. The CDR3, as DNA: TGCAGCGTTTCCGCCAGGGAGGGCAATCGGCGCTACACCTTC.

V gene TRBV11-1 combines with J gene TRBJ2-5; 7 nucleotides match TRBD1. Per the germline V gene, CDR1 is SGHAT and CDR2 is FQDESV (reference sequence). Trimming removed 5 bases from V and 1 base from J; junction bases left unmatched: 7. The CDR3 is made up of 15 amino acids. CDR3 coding DNA: TGTGCCAGCAGCCGATCGACAGGGCCCCAAGAGACCCAGTACTTC. Translating gives CASSRSTGPQETQYF.

The count of this clone is one. The rearrangement links TRBV29-1 to TRBJ1-2; D call uncertain. Trimming stripped 3 bases from V and 2 bases from J, with 7 bases between. CDR1 is SQVTM, CDR2 ANQGSEA, per germline. The CDR3 contains 12 residues. CDR3 nucleotide sequence: TGCAGCGTTGACGGCGACAACTATGGCTACACCTTC. Its protein product is CSVDGDNYGYTF. Using reference TRBV29-1 and TRBJ1-2 for the parts outside the CDR3, the full variable domain is SAVISQKPSRDICQRGTSLTIQCQVDSQVTMMFWYRQQPGQSLTLIATANQGSEATYESGFVIDKFPISRPNLTFSTLTVSNMSPEDSSIYLCSVDGDNYGYTFGSGTRLTVV.

The V call is TRBV5-1, the J call TRBJ2-5; 7 nucleotides agree with TRBD2. V shed 5 bases and J 1 base; nucleotides not matched to a gene: 5. Germline CDR1 reads SGHRS; CDR2 reads YFSETQ. The CDR3 contains 14 residues. CDR3 region: CASRLPSGQETQYF. CDR3 DNA: TGCGCCAGCAGGTTGCCTAGCGGCCAAGAGACCCAGTACTTC. The full variable domain, rest sourced from reference TRBV5-1 and TRBJ2-5, is KAGVTQTPRYLIKTRGQQVTLSCSPISGHRSVSWYQQTPGQGLQFLFEYFSETQRNKGNFPGRFSGRQFSNSRSEMNVSTLELGDSALYLCASRLPSGQETQYFGPGTRLLVL.

The gene calls are TRBV4-3 and TRBJ2-3; D unresolved. The CDR3 sequence is 16 residues long. Trimming took 1 base from V and 2 from J, leaving 13 bases between them. Per the germline V gene, CDR1 is LGHNA and CDR2 is YSLEER. The CDR3 sequence: CASSQGPSGVTDTQYF. As DNA, the CDR3 is TGCGCCAGCAGCCAAGGGCCTAGTGGGGTCACAGATACGCAGTATTTT.

The chain recombines TRBV28 with TRBJ2-3; 9 nucleotides line up with TRBD2. There are 16 residues in the CDR3. The J segment lost 0 bases and the V segment lost 6 bases, leaving 7 bases of the junction unmatched. Germline CDR1 is MDHEN and CDR2 is SYDVKM. The CDR3 region is CASRGSGSVSTDTQYF. As DNA, the CDR3 is TGTGCCAGCAGAGGTAGCGGGAGTGTTAGCACAGATACGCAGTATTTT. The complete variable domain, with remaining parts taken from reference TRBV28 and TRBJ2-3, reads DVKVTQSSRYLVKRTGEKVFLECVQDMDHENMFWYRQDPGLGLRLIYFSYDVKMKEKGDIPEGYSVSREKKERFSLILESASTNQTSMYLCASRGSGSVSTDTQYFGPGTRLTVL.

This clone was counted only a few times. J is TRBJ2-6 and V is TRBV5-1; D is perhaps TRBD1 or TRBD2 (6 bases each). This CDR3 has 15 amino acids. CDR1 is SGHRS, CDR2 YFSETQ, per germline. V was shortened by 7 bases and J by 2 bases, with 13 bases between the two germline ends. This CDR3 is CASFTGGPGANVLTF. The CDR3 DNA sequence: TGCGCCAGCTTCACCGGGGGCCCTGGGGCCAACGTCCTGACTTTC. The complete variable domain, with remaining parts taken from reference TRBV5-1 and TRBJ2-6, reads KAGVTQTPRYLIKTRGQQVTLSCSPISGHRSVSWYQQTPGQGLQFLFEYFSETQRNKGNFPGRFSGRQFSNSRSEMNVSTLELGDSALYLCASFTGGPGANVLTFGAGSRLTVL.